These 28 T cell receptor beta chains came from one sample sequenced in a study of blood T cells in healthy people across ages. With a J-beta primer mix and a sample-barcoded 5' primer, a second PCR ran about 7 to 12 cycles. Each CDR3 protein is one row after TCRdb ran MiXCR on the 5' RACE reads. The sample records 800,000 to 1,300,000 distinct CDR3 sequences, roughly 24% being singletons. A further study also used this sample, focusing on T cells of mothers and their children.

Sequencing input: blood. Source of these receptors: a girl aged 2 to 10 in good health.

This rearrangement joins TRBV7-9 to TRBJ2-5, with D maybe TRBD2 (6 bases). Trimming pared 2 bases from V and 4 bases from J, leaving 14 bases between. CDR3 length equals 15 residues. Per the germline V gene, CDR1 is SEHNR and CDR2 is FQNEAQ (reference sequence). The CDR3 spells CASSLIGGAVETQYF. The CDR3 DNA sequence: TGTGCCAGCAGCTTAATTGGAGGGGCAGTAGAGACCCAGTACTTC. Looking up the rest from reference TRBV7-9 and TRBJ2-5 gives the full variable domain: DTGVSQNPRHKITKRGQNVTFRCDPISEHNRLYWYRQTLGQGPEFLTYFQNEAQLEKSRLLSDRFSAERPKGSFSTLEIQRTEQGDSAMYLCASSLIGGAVETQYFGPGTRLLVL.

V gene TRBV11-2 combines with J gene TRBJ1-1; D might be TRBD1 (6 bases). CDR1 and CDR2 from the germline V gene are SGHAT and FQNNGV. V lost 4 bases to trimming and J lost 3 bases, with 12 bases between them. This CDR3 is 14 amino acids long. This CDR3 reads CASSYGDTYTEAFF. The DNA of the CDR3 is TGTGCCAGCAGCTATGGGGACACCTACACTGAAGCTTTCTTT. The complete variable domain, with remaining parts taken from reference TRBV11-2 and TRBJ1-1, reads EAGVAQSPRYKIIEKRQSVAFWCNPISGHATLYWYQQILGQGPKLLIQFQNNGVVDDSQLPKDRFSAERLKGVDSTLKIQPAKLEDSAVYLCASSYGDTYTEAFFGQGTRLTVV.

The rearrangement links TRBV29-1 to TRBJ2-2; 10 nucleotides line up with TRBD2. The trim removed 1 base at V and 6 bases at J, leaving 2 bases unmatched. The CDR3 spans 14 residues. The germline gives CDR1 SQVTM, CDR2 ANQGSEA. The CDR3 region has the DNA TGCAGCGTTGAAGGGCTAGCGGGAGCCGGGGAGCTGTTTTTT. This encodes CSVEGLAGAGELFF.

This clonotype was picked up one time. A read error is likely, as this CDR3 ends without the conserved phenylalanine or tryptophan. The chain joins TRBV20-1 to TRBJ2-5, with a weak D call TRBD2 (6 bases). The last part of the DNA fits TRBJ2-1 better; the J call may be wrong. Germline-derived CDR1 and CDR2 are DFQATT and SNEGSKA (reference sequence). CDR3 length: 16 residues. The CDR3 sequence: CSASPLVWVEGNEQFL. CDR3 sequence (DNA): TGCAGTGCTAGCCCTTTAGTTTGGGTGGAGGGAAATGAGCAGTTCCTC.

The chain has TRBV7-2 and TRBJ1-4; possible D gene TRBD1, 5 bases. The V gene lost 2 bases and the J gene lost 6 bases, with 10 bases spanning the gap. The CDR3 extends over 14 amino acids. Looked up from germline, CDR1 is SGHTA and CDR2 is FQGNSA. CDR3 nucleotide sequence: TGTGCCAGCAGCTTAATCGGCAGGGATGAAAAACTGTTTTTT. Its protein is CASSLIGRDEKLFF. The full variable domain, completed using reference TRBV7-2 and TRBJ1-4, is GAGVSQSPSNKVTEKGKDVELRCDPISGHTALYWYRQSLGQGLEFLIYFQGNSAPDKSGLPSDRFSAERTGGSVSTLTIQRTQQEDSAVYLCASSLIGRDEKLFFGSGTQLSVL.

CDR3 in DNA: TGTGCCAGCAGTCGTCCGGGCCGCGGTGACTACGAGCAGTACTTC. This sequence encodes CASSRPGRGDYEQYF. The chain recombines TRBV28 with TRBJ2-7; D is unresolved. The CDR3 loop spans 15 amino acids. V dropped 5 bases and J dropped 3 bases, with 17 bases sitting between them. CDR1 is MDHEN, CDR2 SYDVKM, per germline.

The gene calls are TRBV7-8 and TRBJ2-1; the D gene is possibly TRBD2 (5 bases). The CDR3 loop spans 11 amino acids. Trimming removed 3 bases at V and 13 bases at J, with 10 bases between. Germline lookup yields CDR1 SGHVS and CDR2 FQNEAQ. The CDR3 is CASSFGGYQFF. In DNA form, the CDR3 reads TGTGCCAGCAGCTTCGGCGGGTACCAGTTCTTC.

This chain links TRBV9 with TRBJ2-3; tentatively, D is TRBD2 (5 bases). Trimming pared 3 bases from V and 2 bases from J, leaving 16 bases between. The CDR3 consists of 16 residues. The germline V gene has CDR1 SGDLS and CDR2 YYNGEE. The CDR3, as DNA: TGTGCCAGCAGCGCAAGGCCGCGGGCCGACACAGATACGCAGTATTTT. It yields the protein CASSARPRADTDTQYF.

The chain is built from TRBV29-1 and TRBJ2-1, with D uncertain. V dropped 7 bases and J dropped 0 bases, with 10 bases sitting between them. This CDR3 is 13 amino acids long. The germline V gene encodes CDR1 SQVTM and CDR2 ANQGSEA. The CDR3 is CSADASSYNEQFF. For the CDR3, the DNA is TGCAGCGCGGACGCGAGCTCCTACAATGAGCAGTTCTTC.

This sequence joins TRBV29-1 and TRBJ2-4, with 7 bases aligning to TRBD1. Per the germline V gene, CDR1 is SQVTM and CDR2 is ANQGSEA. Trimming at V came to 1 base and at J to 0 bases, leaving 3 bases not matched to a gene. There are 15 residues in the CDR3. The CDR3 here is CSVEVRGLAKNIQYF. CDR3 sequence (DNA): TGCAGCGTTGAAGTGAGGGGGCTAGCCAAAAACATTCAGTACTTC.

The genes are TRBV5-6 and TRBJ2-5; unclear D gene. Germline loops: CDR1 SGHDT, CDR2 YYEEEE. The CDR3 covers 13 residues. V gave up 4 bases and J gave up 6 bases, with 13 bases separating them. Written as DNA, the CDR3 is TGTGCCAGCAGCGTATACCTGGGAAAGACCCAGTACTTC. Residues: CASSVYLGKTQYF.

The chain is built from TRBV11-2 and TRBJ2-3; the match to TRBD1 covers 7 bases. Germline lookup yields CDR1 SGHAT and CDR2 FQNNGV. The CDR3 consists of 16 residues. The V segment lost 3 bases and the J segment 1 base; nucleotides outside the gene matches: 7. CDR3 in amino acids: CASSFIFGQGTDTQYF. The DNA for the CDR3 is TGTGCCAGCAGCTTTATTTTCGGACAGGGCACAGATACGCAGTATTTT.

The CDR3 coding sequence is TGTGCCAGCAGCGACAGGGGGCTAGTCACTGAAGCTTTCTTT. Protein sequence: CASSDRGLVTEAFF. The V call is TRBV4-2, the J call TRBJ1-1; 10 nucleotides align to TRBD1. This CDR3 comprises 14 residues. Trimming cost V 5 bases and J 4 bases; bases outside gene matches: 4. Germline values: CDR1 LGHNA, CDR2 YNFKEQ.

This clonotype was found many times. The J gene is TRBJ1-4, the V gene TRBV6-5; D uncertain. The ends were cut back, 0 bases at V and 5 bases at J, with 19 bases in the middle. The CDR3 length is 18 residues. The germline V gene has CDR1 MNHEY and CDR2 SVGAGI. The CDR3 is CASSYSASSAEENEKLFF. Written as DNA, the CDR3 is TGTGCCAGCAGTTACTCGGCAAGTTCGGCGGAGGAAAATGAAAAACTGTTTTTT.

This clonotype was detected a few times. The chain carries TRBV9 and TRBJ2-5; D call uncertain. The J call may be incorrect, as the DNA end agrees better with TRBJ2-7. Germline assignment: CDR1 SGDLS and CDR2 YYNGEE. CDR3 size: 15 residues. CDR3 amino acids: CASSVSALPVFEQYF. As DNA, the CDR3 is TGTGCCAGCAGCGTAAGCGCCCTCCCAGTTTTCGAGCAGTACTTC.

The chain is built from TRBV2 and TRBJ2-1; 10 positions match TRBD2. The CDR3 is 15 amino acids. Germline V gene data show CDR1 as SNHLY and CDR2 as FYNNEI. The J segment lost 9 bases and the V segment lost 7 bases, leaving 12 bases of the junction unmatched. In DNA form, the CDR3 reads TGTGCCAGCATGTCAAGCCTAGCGGGAGTAAGTGAGCAGTTCTTC. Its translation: CASMSSLAGVSEQFF.

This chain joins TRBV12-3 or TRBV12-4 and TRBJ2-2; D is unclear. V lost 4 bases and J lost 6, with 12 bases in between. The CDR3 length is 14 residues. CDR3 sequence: CASSSLGSAGELFF. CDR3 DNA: TGTGCCAGCAGTTCCCTGGGGTCCGCCGGGGAGCTGTTTTTT.

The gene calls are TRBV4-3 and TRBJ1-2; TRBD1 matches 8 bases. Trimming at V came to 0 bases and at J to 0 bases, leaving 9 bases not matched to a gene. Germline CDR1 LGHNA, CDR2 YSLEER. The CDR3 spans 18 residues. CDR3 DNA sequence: TGCGCCAGCAGCCAAGATCTCTCCGCAGGGGGCTCTAACTATGGCTACACCTTC. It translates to CASSQDLSAGGSNYGYTF.

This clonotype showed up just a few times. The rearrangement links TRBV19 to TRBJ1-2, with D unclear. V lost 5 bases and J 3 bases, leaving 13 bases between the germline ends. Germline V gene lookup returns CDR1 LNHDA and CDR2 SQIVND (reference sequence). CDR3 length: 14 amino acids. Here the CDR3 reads CASSLGNRHYGYTF. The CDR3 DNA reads TGTGCCAGTAGTTTAGGGAATCGCCACTATGGCTACACCTTC.

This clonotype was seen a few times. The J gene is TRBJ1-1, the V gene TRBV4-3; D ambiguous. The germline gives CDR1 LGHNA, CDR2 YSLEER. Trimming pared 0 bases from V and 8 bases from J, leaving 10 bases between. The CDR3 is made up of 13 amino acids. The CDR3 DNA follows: TGCGCCAGCAGCCAAGATGGAGGGTGGGAAGCTTTCTTT. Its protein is CASSQDGGWEAFF.

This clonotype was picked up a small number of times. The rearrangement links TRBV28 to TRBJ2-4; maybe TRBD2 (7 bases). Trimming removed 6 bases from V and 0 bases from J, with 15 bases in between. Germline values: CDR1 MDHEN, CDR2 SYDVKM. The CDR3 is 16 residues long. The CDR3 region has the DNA TGTGCCAGCAGCAAATGGCGGGGGCTAGCCAAAAACATTCAGTACTTC. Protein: CASSKWRGLAKNIQYF.

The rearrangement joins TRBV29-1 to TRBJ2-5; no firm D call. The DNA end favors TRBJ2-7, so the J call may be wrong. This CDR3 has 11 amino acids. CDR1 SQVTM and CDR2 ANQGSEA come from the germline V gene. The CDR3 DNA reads TGCAGCGTTCAGAACAGCAACGAGCAGTACTTC. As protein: CSVQNSNEQYF.

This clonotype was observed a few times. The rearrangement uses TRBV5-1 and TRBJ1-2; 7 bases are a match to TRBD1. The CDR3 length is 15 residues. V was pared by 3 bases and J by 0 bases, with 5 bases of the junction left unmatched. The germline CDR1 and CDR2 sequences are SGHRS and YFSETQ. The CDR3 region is CASSSPTGSNYGYTF. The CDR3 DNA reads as TGCGCCAGCAGCTCACCGACAGGGTCTAACTATGGCTACACCTTC.

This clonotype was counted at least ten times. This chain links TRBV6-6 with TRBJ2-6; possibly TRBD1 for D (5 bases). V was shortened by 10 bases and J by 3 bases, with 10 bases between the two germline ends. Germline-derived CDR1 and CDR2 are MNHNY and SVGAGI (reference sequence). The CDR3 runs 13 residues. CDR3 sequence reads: CATLQGGANVLTF. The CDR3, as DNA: TGTGCCACCCTCCAGGGTGGGGCCAACGTCCTGACTTTC.

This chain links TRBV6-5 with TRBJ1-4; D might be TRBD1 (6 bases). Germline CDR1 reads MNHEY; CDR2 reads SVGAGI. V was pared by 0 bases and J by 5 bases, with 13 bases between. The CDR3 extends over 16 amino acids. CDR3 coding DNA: TGTGCCAGCAGTTACTCCTTGGACAGAGTAAATGAAAAACTGTTTTTT. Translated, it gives CASSYSLDRVNEKLFF.

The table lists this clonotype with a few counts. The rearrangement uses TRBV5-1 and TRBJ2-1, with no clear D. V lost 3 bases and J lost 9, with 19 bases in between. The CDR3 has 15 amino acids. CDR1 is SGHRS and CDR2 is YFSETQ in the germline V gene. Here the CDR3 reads CASSSFSPGVSEQFF. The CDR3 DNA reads TGCGCCAGCAGCTCGTTTTCCCCCGGAGTTAGTGAGCAGTTCTTC.

For the CDR3, the DNA is TGTGCCAGCAGCTTACTCTGGGGGGGGAGCTCCTACAATGAGCAGTTCTTC. It yields the protein CASSLLWGGSSYNEQFF. The chain recombines TRBV12-3 or TRBV12-4 with TRBJ2-1, with 7 bases that match TRBD2. V shed 6 bases, J shed 0 bases, and the junction held 11 bases outside the gene matches. The CDR3 is 17 residues long.

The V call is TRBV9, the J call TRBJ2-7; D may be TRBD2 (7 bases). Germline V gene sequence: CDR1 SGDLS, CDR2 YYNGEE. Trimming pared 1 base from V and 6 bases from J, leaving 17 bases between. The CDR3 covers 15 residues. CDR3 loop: CASSVTAGAGSEQYF. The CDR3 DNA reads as TGTGCCAGCAGCGTAACGGCGGGGGCCGGATCCGAGCAGTACTTC.